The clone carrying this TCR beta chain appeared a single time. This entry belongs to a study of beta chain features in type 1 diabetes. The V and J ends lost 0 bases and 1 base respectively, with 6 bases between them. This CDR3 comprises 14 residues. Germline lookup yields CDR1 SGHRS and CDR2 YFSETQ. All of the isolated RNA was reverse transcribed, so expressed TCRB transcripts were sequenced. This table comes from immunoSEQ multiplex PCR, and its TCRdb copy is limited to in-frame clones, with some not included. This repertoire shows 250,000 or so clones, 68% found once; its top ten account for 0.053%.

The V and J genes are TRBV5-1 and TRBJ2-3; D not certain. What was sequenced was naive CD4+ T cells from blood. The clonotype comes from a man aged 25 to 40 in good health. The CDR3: CASSLGLRTDTQYF. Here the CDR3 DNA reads TGCGCCAGCAGCTTGGGACTTCGCACAGATACGCAGTATTTT. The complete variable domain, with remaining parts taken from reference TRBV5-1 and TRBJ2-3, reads KAGVTQTPRYLIKTRGQQVTLSCSPISGHRSVSWYQQTPGQGLQFLFEYFSETQRNKGNFPGRFSGRQFSNSRSEMNVSTLELGDSALYLCASSLGLRTDTQYFGPGTRLTVL.